The 16 T cell receptor beta chains below were found in one sample sequenced in a study of response to subunit inactivated influenza vaccine listed by TCRdb under 2018. The library was built by means of RT-PCR. The data were produced on an Illumina HiSeq 2500. TCRdb reran the public reads through fastp at Q25 and MiXCR, keeping productive beta chains. A single entry per CDR3 protein holds the most common genes and DNA from its merged rows. The sample table contains approximately 490,000 distinct CDR3 sequences; only one count was recorded for roughly 7.6% of them. Around 13% of the sample rests with the top ten. The specimen was PBMCs from blood, collected about 24 months after vaccination. These receptors were taken from a man between 50 and 69 years old who received an inactivated influenza vaccine. Donor details come from another sample of the same person, matched by shared clones.

This clonotype was detected many times. The chain recombines TRBV4-3 with TRBJ2-3; 13 nucleotides line up with TRBD2. CDR3 length: 20 residues. Germline CDR1 reads LGHNA; CDR2 reads YSLEER. Germline trimming cut 0 bases from V and 0 bases from J; bases unmatched to any gene: 9. This CDR3 is CASSQDLATSGRTSTDTQYF. The DNA for the CDR3 is TGCGCCAGCAGCCAAGATTTAGCGACTAGCGGGAGGACTAGCACAGATACGCAGTATTTT.

This clonotype was recorded many times. DNA for the CDR3: TGCGCCAGCAGCCTCGGAGCTAGCGGGAGGATTAACCAAGAGACCCAGTACTTC. Its protein is CASSLGASGRINQETQYF. This sequence joins TRBV5-1 and TRBJ2-5; 11 nucleotides line up with TRBD2. With 4 bases clipped from V and 0 bases from J, the junction kept 11 bases outside the gene matches. CDR3 length: 18 amino acids. Germline CDR1 is SGHRS and CDR2 is YFSETQ.

In its sample, this clonotype was seen many times. The chain uses TRBV28 and TRBJ2-4, with 7 bases lining up with TRBD1. Germline trimming cut 5 bases from V and 1 base from J; bases unmatched to any gene: 5. Germline CDR1 MDHEN, CDR2 SYDVKM. The CDR3 consists of 15 residues. The CDR3 DNA is TGTGCCAGCAGTACGACAGGGTATGCCAAAAACATTCAGTACTTC. It yields the protein CASSTTGYAKNIQYF.

This clonotype was picked up a small number of times. The J gene is TRBJ2-3, the V gene TRBV6-1, with D perhaps TRBD2 (5 bases). Germline V gene sequence: CDR1 MNHNS, CDR2 SASEGT. The V gene lost 6 bases and the J gene lost 7 bases, with 14 bases spanning the gap. This CDR3 spans 13 amino acids. The chain's CDR3 is CASSRGLIYTQYF. CDR3 bases: TGTGCCAGCAGCCGCGGACTGATATATACGCAGTATTTT.

The chain has TRBV4-1 and TRBJ1-5; unclear D gene. Germline V CDR1 and CDR2: MGHRA, YSYEKL. This CDR3 has 14 residues. V was cut by 1 base and J by 9 bases, with 13 bases left in between. Here the CDR3 DNA reads TGCGCCAGCAGCCAAGTAGGTGAGGGTAGGCCCCAGCATTTT. Amino acid sequence: CASSQVGEGRPQHF.

The table lists this clonotype with a few counts. V usage is TRBV20-1 and J usage is TRBJ1-2; a weak D match, TRBD1 (5 bases). The V and J ends lost 1 base and 2 bases respectively, with 8 bases between them. Germline CDR1 DFQATT, CDR2 SNEGSKA (reference sequence). The CDR3 runs to 13 residues. CDR3 bases: TGCAGTGCTAGAGCCCCAGGGAACTATGGCTACACCTTC. Its protein product is CSARAPGNYGYTF.

The chain carries TRBV6-5 and TRBJ1-4, with TRBD1 matching over 8 bases. Germline V gene sequence: CDR1 MNHEY, CDR2 SVGAGI. Trimming removed 3 bases from V and 7 bases from J; junction bases left unmatched: 10. The CDR3 totals 16 residues. The CDR3 DNA sequence: TGTGCCAGCAGTTATTCCGCAGGGGGCAGGAGTGAAAAACTGTTTTTT. Translated, it gives CASSYSAGGRSEKLFF.

There are many counts of this clonotype. The CDR3 nucleotides are TGCGCCAGCAGCCCGTCCCCGCAGGGAAACTATGGCTACACCTTC. This encodes CASSPSPQGNYGYTF. This chain connects TRBV4-1 to TRBJ1-2; tentative D call: TRBD1 (5 bases). The CDR3 extends over 15 amino acids. With 4 bases removed from V and 2 bases from J, the gap between germline ends came to 14 bases. CDR1 MGHRA and CDR2 YSYEKL come from the germline V gene.

This clonotype was seen a few times. J is TRBJ1-2 and V is TRBV28, with D unclear. The length of the CDR3 is 18 residues. Germline-derived CDR1 and CDR2 are MDHEN and SYDVKM. The V end was cut by 6 bases, the J end by 3 bases, with 26 bases between. This CDR3 reads CASSITPPGPRSDYGYTF. In DNA, the CDR3 is TGTGCCAGCAGCATTACTCCCCCCGGGCCCCGAAGCGACTATGGCTACACCTTC.

This clonotype was seen only a few times. This chain joins TRBV4-1 and TRBJ1-5, with D unresolved. The germline gives CDR1 MGHRA, CDR2 YSYEKL. V was pared by 5 bases and J by 9 bases, with 11 bases between. The CDR3 is made up of 12 amino acids. Here the CDR3 DNA reads TGCGCCAGCAGCACCCGGACTGGGCCCCAGCATTTT. Its protein is CASSTRTGPQHF.

This clonotype has only a few counts. The chain links TRBV7-8 to TRBJ2-7; tentatively, D is TRBD1 or TRBD2 (5 bases each). The CDR3 runs 14 residues. The germline V gene encodes CDR1 SGHVS and CDR2 FQNEAQ. V lost 3 bases, J lost 5 bases, and 14 bases lay in between. CDR3 sequence (DNA): TGTGCCAGCAGCTTCCCCCTTGGGGGTCACGAGCAGTACTTC. This codes for CASSFPLGGHEQYF.

There are many counts of this clonotype. This chain joins TRBV20-1 and TRBJ2-1; the D is unclear. The CDR3 totals 9 residues. Trimming shortened V by 6 bases and J by 10 bases, and 7 bases separated the two germline ends. From germline, CDR1 is DFQATT and CDR2 SNEGSKA (reference sequence). CDR3 in DNA: TGCAGTGCATCTTACGAGCAGTTCTTC. Residues: CSASYEQFF.

This clonotype has more than one count but fewer than ten. V usage is TRBV20-1 and J usage is TRBJ2-3, with 11 bases matching TRBD1. Losses at the gene ends were 5 bases for V and 5 bases for J; bases not matched to a gene: 3. This CDR3 contains 13 residues. The germline V gene has CDR1 DFQATT and CDR2 SNEGSKA (reference sequence). CDR3 protein: CSAPGQGGDTQYF. CDR3 nucleotide sequence: TGCAGTGCTCCGGGACAGGGGGGAGATACGCAGTATTTT.

The sample holds a few counts of this clonotype. This rearrangement joins TRBV28 to TRBJ1-5, with D hard to call. The germline gives CDR1 MDHEN, CDR2 SYDVKM. The germline V and J ends were trimmed by 5 bases and 0 bases, with 8 bases remaining between them. The CDR3 consists of 14 residues. CDR3 nucleotides: TGTGCCAGCAGTCTTCCCTTTAGCAATCAGCCCCAGCATTTT. It translates to CASSLPFSNQPQHF.

The chain uses TRBV5-8 and TRBJ2-1; the D is unclear. The V gene lost 1 base and the J gene lost 5 bases, with 16 bases spanning the gap. CDR3 length equals 16 residues. Germline values: CDR1 SGHTS, CDR2 YDEGEE. CDR3 coding DNA: TGTGCCAGCAGCTTGAAGGACCAACACAAGGACAATGAGCAGTTCTTC. Translating gives CASSLKDQHKDNEQFF.

This chain joins TRBV20-1 and TRBJ2-7, with 14 bases identical to TRBD2. The V and J ends lost 1 base and 2 bases, in that order; junction bases with no gene match: 10. Germline V gives CDR1 DFQATT, CDR2 SNEGSKA (reference sequence). This CDR3 has 18 residues. As DNA, the CDR3 is TGCAGTGCTAGAGGCTCGACTAGCGGGAGGGCCAACCCCTACGAGCAGTACTTC. Translating gives CSARGSTSGRANPYEQYF.